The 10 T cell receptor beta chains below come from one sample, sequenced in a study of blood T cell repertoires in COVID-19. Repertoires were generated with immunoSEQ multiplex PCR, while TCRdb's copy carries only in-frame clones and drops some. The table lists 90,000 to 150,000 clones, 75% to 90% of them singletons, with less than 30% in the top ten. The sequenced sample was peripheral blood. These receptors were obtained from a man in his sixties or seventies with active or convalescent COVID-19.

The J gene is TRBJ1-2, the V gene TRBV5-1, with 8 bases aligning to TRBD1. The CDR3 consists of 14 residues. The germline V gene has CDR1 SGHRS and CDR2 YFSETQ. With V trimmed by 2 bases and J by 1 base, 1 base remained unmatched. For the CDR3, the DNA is TGCGCCAGCAGCTTACAGGGGGATAACTATGGCTACACCTTC. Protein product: CASSLQGDNYGYTF.

The CDR3 is CASSENSGSETQYF. The CDR3 DNA reads as TGTGCCAGCAGTGAAAATAGCGGGAGCGAGACCCAGTACTTC. V gene TRBV2 combines with J gene TRBJ2-5, with 9 bases identical to TRBD2. Germline V gives CDR1 SNHLY, CDR2 FYNNEI. J gave up 5 bases and V 2 bases, and 3 bases lay outside the gene matches. There are 14 residues in the CDR3.

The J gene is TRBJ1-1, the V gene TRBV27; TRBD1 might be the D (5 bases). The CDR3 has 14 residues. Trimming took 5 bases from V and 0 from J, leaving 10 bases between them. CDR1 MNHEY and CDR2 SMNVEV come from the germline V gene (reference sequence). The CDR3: CASSLRAVNTEAFF. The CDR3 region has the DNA TGTGCCAGCAGTCTCAGGGCCGTGAACACTGAAGCTTTCTTT.

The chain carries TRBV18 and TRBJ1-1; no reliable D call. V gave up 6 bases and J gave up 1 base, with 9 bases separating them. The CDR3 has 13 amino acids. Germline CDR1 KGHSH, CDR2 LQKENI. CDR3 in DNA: TGTGCCAGCTCCCCCAGGCCGAACACTGAAGCTTTCTTT. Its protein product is CASSPRPNTEAFF.

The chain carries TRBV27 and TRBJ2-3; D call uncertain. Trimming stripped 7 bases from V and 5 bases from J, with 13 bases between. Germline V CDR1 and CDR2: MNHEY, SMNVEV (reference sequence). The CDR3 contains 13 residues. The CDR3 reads CASTAAWKDTQYF. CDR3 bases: TGTGCCAGCACGGCGGCCTGGAAAGATACGCAGTATTTT.

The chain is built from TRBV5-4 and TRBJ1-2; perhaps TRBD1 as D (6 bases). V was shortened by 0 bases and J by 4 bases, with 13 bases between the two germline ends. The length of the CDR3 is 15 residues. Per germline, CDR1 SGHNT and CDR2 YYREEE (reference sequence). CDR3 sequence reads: CASSLENPQGYGYTF. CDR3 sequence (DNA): TGTGCCAGCAGCTTGGAGAATCCACAGGGCTATGGCTACACCTTC.

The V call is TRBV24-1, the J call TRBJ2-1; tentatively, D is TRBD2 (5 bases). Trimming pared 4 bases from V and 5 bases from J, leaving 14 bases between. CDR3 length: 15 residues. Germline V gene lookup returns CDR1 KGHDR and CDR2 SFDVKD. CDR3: CATSDTVGADNEQFF. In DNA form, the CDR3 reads TGTGCCACCAGTGACACCGTTGGAGCGGACAATGAGCAGTTCTTC.

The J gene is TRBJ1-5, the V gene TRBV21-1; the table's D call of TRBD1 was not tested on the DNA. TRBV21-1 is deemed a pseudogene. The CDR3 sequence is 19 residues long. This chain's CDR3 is CASIQTPQGALKGKQPQHF. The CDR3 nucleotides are TGTGCCAGCATCCAAACCCCGCAGGGGGCCCTTAAGGGGAAACAGCCCCAGCATTTT.

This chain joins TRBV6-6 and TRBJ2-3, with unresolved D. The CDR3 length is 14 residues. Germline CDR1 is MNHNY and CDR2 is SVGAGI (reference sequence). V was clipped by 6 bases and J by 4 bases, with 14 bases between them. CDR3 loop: CASSLMTVPDTQYF. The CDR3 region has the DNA TGTGCCAGCAGCCTAATGACTGTGCCAGATACGCAGTATTTT.

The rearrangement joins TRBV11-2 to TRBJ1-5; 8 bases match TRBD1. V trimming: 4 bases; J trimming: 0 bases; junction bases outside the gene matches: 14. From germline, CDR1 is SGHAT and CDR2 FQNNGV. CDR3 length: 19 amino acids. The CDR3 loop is CASSSWTGKLNNSNQPQHF. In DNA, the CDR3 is TGTGCCAGCAGCTCTTGGACAGGGAAACTAAATAATAGCAATCAGCCCCAGCATTTT.